The 8 T cell receptor beta chains given below trace back to one sample, sequenced in a study of human T cells and chemical hapten exposure. TCRdb ran MiXCR on the RACE reads and lists one entry per CDR3 protein. The sample gives over 45,000 distinct CDR3 sequences, about 9.3% of which show up once; about an eighth is in the top ten. Time point denoted: patch test 1, 2 weeks after DPC sensitization. Treatment specified: therapeutic diphenylcyclopropenone sensitization with weekly scalp DPC. Here the sequenced sample was whole blood, taken in connection with sensitization to the hapten diphenylcyclopropenone (DPC). The receptors originated from a woman between 35 and 50 years old with alopecia areata. Some clones in this sample may be carry-over from other donors' samples.

This clonotype appeared a few times. The rearrangement uses TRBV12-3 or TRBV12-4 and TRBJ2-5; 8 nucleotides agree with TRBD2. The trim removed 5 bases at V and 3 bases at J, leaving 11 bases unmatched. CDR3 size: 16 residues. CDR3 amino acids: CASSPFGAGGKETQYF. The CDR3 DNA is TGTGCCAGCAGTCCCTTCGGGGCGGGGGGAAAAGAGACCCAGTACTTC.

The J gene is TRBJ2-3, the V gene TRBV29-1; D is possibly TRBD1 (5 bases). In germline, CDR1 is SQVTM, CDR2 ANQGSEA. V was pared by 7 bases and J by 0 bases, with 5 bases between. The CDR3 totals 11 residues. CDR3 coding DNA: TGCAGCGGACAGAGCACAGATACGCAGTATTTT. Translated, it gives CSGQSTDTQYF.

This clonotype was picked up many times. Here the CDR3 DNA reads TGTGCCAGCAGCCAGAGACTTACAGGGGGCGCGGATTCACCCCTCCACTTT. Protein product: CASSQRLTGGADSPLHF. The chain recombines TRBV7-3 with TRBJ1-6, with TRBD1 identical over 9 bases. This CDR3 has 17 residues. The V and J ends lost 5 bases and 8 bases, in that order; junction bases with no gene match: 13. Germline V CDR1 and CDR2: SGHTA, FQGTGA.

In its sample, this clonotype was seen many times. The rearrangement uses TRBV11-2 and TRBJ1-5, with 7 bases identical to TRBD1. Germline assignment: CDR1 SGHAT and CDR2 FQNNGV. Trimming cost V 4 bases and J 4 bases; bases outside gene matches: 7. The CDR3 length is 15 residues. CDR3 coding DNA: TGTGCCAGCAGCTCCTCCGAGACAGGGAATCAGCCCCAGCATTTT. Its translation is CASSSSETGNQPQHF.

This clonotype was recorded many times. The chain uses TRBV12-3 or TRBV12-4 and TRBJ1-4; D is undetermined. The CDR3 has 12 residues. Trimming took off 6 bases at V and 10 bases at J, with 12 bases between the two ends. The DNA of the CDR3 is TGTGCCAGCAGACAAGATTATGGAAAACTGTTTTTT. As protein: CASRQDYGKLFF.

This clonotype was picked up a small number of times. This sequence joins TRBV4-1 and TRBJ2-6; no definite D call. CDR1 is MGHRA, CDR2 YSYEKL, per germline. This CDR3 comprises 16 residues. With 0 bases removed from V and 0 bases from J, the gap between germline ends came to 6 bases. The CDR3 is CASSQEQSSGANVLTF. CDR3 sequence (DNA): TGCGCCAGCAGCCAAGAACAGAGCTCTGGGGCCAACGTCCTGACTTTC.

This clonotype has a count of ten or more. The chain is built from TRBV20-1 and TRBJ1-5, with D unclear. The CDR3 length is 14 residues. Trimming took off 6 bases at V and 3 bases at J, with 15 bases between the two ends. Germline lookup yields CDR1 DFQATT and CDR2 SNEGSKA (reference sequence). The CDR3 loop reads CSAPGSANNQPQHF. As DNA, the CDR3 is TGCAGTGCGCCGGGCTCGGCCAACAATCAGCCCCAGCATTTT.

The V call is TRBV7-8, the J call TRBJ1-4; TRBD1 agrees at 7 bases. V lost 7 bases and J lost 8; bases outside the gene matches: 10. Germline CDR1 reads SGHVS; CDR2 reads FQNEAQ. CDR3 size: 14 residues. CDR3 sequence (DNA): TGTGCCAGCAACGTAACAGGGGTGGACGAAAAACTGTTTTTT. As protein: CASNVTGVDEKLFF. Complete variable domain (other parts from reference TRBV7-8 and TRBJ1-4): GAGVSQSPRYKVAKRGQDVALRCDPISGHVSLFWYQQALGQGPEFLTYFQNEAQLDKSGLPSDRFFAERPEGSVSTLKIQRTQQEDSAVYLCASNVTGVDEKLFFGSGTQLSVL.